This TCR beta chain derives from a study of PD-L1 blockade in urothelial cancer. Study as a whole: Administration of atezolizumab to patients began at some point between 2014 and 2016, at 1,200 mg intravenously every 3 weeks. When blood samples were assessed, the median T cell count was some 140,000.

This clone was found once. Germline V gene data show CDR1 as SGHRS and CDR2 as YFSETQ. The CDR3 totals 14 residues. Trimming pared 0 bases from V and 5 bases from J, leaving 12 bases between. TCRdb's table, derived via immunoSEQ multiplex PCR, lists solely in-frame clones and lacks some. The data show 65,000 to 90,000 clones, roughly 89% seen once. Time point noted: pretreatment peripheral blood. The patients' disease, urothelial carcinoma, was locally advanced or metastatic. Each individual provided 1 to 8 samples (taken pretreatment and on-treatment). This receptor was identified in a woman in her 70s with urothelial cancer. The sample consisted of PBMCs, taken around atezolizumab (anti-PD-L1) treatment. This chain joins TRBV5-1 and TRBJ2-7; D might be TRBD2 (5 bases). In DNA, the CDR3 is TGCGCCAGCAGCTTGGGTGTTAGCGTCAACGAGCAGTACTTC. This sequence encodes CASSLGVSVNEQYF.